The 15 T cell receptor beta chains below all came from one sample that was sequenced in a study of CD8+CD57+ T cells in acquired aplastic anemia. Template material for TCR beta VDJ and CDR3 profiling consisted of genomic DNA. TCRdb reanalysed the reads using MiXCR and keeps one entry per CDR3 protein. The top ten hold 55% to 65% of the sample, which has roughly 93,000 distinct CDR3 sequences, around 62% seen once. The sequenced patients had an expansion of CD8+CD57+ cells seen by flow cytometry. The sequenced material came from sorted CD4+, CD8+, or CD8+CD57+ T cells (not recorded which) from PBMCs. These TCRs come from a human donor with aplastic anemia.

In its sample, this clonotype was seen many times. J is TRBJ2-5 and V is TRBV5-1; 9 positions match TRBD2. The CDR3 runs 16 residues. Trimming at V came to 2 bases and at J to 5 bases, leaving 10 bases not matched to a gene. The germline V gene encodes CDR1 SGHRS and CDR2 YFSETQ. The CDR3 nucleotides are TGCGCCAGCAGCTTTCCAATAGCGGGGGAGTTGGAGACCCAGTACTTC. Translating it yields CASSFPIAGELETQYF. Based on the CDR3 plus reference TRBV5-1 and TRBJ2-5, the full variable domain is KAGVTQTPRYLIKTRGQQVTLSCSPISGHRSVSWYQQTPGQGLQFLFEYFSETQRNKGNFPGRFSGRQFSNSRSEMNVSTLELGDSALYLCASSFPIAGELETQYFGPGTRLLVL.

The V gene is TRBV20-1, the J gene TRBJ1-1; D ambiguous. The CDR3 consists of 12 residues. Germline V gene data show CDR1 as DFQATT and CDR2 as SNEGSKA (reference sequence). Trimming removed 2 bases from V and 10 bases from J, with 14 bases in between. The CDR3 reads CSARSPNEGAFF. The CDR3 DNA reads as TGCAGTGCTAGATCGCCCAATGAGGGAGCTTTCTTT.

CDR3 nucleotide sequence: TGTGCCACCAGTGATCGGACAGGGGAAGAGACCCAGTACTTC. Residues: CATSDRTGEETQYF. J is TRBJ2-5 and V is TRBV24-1; TRBD1 aligns across 9 bases. The length of the CDR3 is 14 residues. After removal of 3 bases from V and 3 bases from J, the junction contained 1 base not matched to a gene. Germline V gene sequence: CDR1 KGHDR, CDR2 SFDVKD.

The chain links TRBV20-1 to TRBJ2-3; 12 nucleotides match TRBD2. After removal of 1 base from V and 1 base from J, the junction contained 9 bases not matched to a gene. CDR3 length equals 18 residues. Germline loops: CDR1 DFQATT, CDR2 SNEGSKA (reference sequence). The DNA for the CDR3 is TGCAGTGCTAGAGCCCGGACTAGCGGGACGCGGGGCACAGATACGCAGTATTTT. Translated: CSARARTSGTRGTDTQYF.

This clonotype was picked up a small number of times. This rearrangement joins TRBV7-8 to TRBJ2-5; 9 bases agree with TRBD2. Germline V CDR1 and CDR2: SGHVS, FQNEAQ. Trimming cost V 5 bases and J 2 bases; bases outside gene matches: 3. The CDR3 extends over 14 amino acids. The CDR3 spells CASSVSGGQETQYF. The CDR3 bases are TGTGCCAGCAGCGTCAGCGGGGGGCAAGAGACCCAGTACTTC.

V usage is TRBV9 and J usage is TRBJ2-3; 7 positions match TRBD2. V lost 5 bases to trimming and J lost 1 base; unmatched junction nucleotides: 10. The germline CDR1 and CDR2 sequences are SGDLS and YYNGEE. This CDR3 comprises 16 residues. CDR3 region: CASSGSGTRGTDTQYF. CDR3 nucleotides: TGTGCCAGCAGTGGGAGCGGGACGCGGGGCACAGATACGCAGTATTTT.

V and J are TRBV4-2 and TRBJ1-5; D gene ambiguous. There are 15 residues in the CDR3. Germline CDR1 and CDR2: LGHNA and YNFKEQ. Trimming cost V 0 bases and J 6 bases, with 12 bases left between them. The CDR3 nucleotides are TGTGCCAGCAGCCAAGATGCCCTAGTTGCTCAGCCCCAGCATTTT. Protein: CASSQDALVAQPQHF.

The chain recombines TRBV11-1 with TRBJ2-6; TRBD1 aligns across 7 bases. The V gene end was trimmed by 6 bases and the J gene end by 2 bases; junction bases not matched to a gene: 10. The CDR3 has 17 residues. CDR1 and CDR2 (germline): SGHAT, FQDESV (reference sequence). The CDR3 protein is CASSTGAEGPGANVLTF. For the CDR3, the DNA is TGTGCCAGCAGTACAGGGGCCGAGGGACCTGGGGCCAACGTCCTGACTTTC.

This clonotype showed up many times. The chain carries TRBV11-1 and TRBJ2-1, with 13 positions matching TRBD2. Germline V gives CDR1 SGHAT, CDR2 FQDESV (reference sequence). The CDR3 extends over 20 amino acids. J lost 3 bases, V lost 0 bases, and 11 bases had no gene match. Here the CDR3 DNA reads TGTGCCAGCAGCTTAGCAATTAACTCTAGACTAGCGGGAGGCTACAATGAGCAGTTCTTC. It encodes CASSLAINSRLAGGYNEQFF.

As DNA, the CDR3 is TGTGCCAGCAGTGGGGGGATGGCTAACTATGGCTACACCTTC. The encoded protein is CASSGGMANYGYTF. The chain recombines TRBV2 with TRBJ1-2; possibly TRBD1 for D (5 bases). The CDR3 contains 14 residues. Trimming stripped 4 bases from V and 0 bases from J, with 9 bases between. CDR1 SNHLY and CDR2 FYNNEI come from the germline V gene.

The chain is built from TRBV15 and TRBJ1-3, with D perhaps TRBD1 (6 bases). This CDR3 is 15 amino acids long. Germline CDR1 LNHNV, CDR2 YYDKDF (reference sequence). Trimming took 0 bases from V and 4 from J, leaving 10 bases between them. CDR3 region: CATSRDPGAGNTIYF. The CDR3 DNA reads TGTGCCACCAGCAGAGATCCAGGGGCCGGAAACACCATATATTTT.

V and J are TRBV25-1 and TRBJ2-2; TRBD1 is a possible D gene (6 bases). The CDR3 sequence is 17 residues long. CDR1 and CDR2 (germline): MGHDK, SYGVNS. Trimming shortened V by 3 bases and J by 3 bases, and 17 bases separated the two germline ends. The CDR3 DNA follows: TGTGCCAGCAGTGACTCGACAGGTCCGGCCGACACCGGGGAGCTGTTTTTT. Encoded protein: CASSDSTGPADTGELFF.

At least ten counts were recorded for this clonotype. The J gene is TRBJ2-7, the V gene TRBV7-9; no clear D gene. V lost 3 bases and J lost 5, with 11 bases in between. Germline loops: CDR1 SEHNR, CDR2 FQNEAQ (reference sequence). The CDR3 length is 13 residues. Here the CDR3 reads CASSFWLIDEQYF. The CDR3 DNA follows: TGTGCCAGCAGCTTCTGGCTTATTGACGAGCAGTACTTC.

This clonotype was observed once. Written as DNA, the CDR3 is TGTGCCAGCAGGGCGAGCGGGACACCTCCCTACGAGCAGTACTTC. Protein product: CASRASGTPPYEQYF. The J gene is TRBJ2-7, the V gene TRBV6-1, with D possibly TRBD2 on 7 matching bases. V gave up 6 bases and J gave up 2 bases, with 17 bases separating them. Germline V gene data show CDR1 as MNHNS and CDR2 as SASEGT. The CDR3 runs to 15 residues.

At least ten counts were recorded for this clonotype. The V call is TRBV5-4, the J call TRBJ1-1, with 11 positions matching TRBD1. Germline-derived CDR1 and CDR2 are SGHNT and YYREEE (reference sequence). There are 17 residues in the CDR3. V shed 4 bases, J shed 5 bases, and the junction held 13 bases outside the gene matches. DNA for the CDR3: TGTGCCAGCAGCCGGTTGGACAGGGGGCGAGGGGGGACTGAAGCTTTCTTT. Its translation: CASSRLDRGRGGTEAFF.